Listed below are T cell receptor beta chains from one sample, sequenced in a study of T cell responses to AZD1222 COVID-19 vaccine. The repertoire was sequenced with immunoSEQ multiplex PCR; TCRdb's copy has only in-frame clones and lacks some. This table has more than 50,000 clones, about nine tenths appearing once. The starting material was peripheral blood, obtained 28 days after the second AZD1222 dose. All receptors derive from an adult who received the AZD1222 COVID-19 vaccine. Both conserved end residues are part of each CDR3. A D gene is named only where the DNA matches it firmly. Not every row has a clone size; where given, it reads once, few, many or a size class.

j_call	v_call	d_call	clone_size	cdr3_aa	cdr3_nt
TRBJ2-7	TRBV7-2	-	-	CASSGLRGSYEQYF	TGTGCCAGCAGCGGTTTAAGGGGCTCCTACGAGCAGTACTTC
TRBJ2-2	TRBV28	TRBD1	once	CASSSPDRVAAGELFF	TGTGCCAGCAGTTCCCCCGACAGGGTGGCGGCCGGGGAGCTGTTTTTT
TRBJ2-5	TRBV2	-	once	CASSSRAGPETQYF	TGTGCCAGCAGTTCCAGGGCGGGACCAGAGACCCAGTACTTC
TRBJ2-6	TRBV18	-	-	CASSPPGRISGANVLTF	TGTGCCAGCTCACCACCGGGACGGATCTCTGGGGCCAACGTCCTGACTTTC
TRBJ1-4	TRBV3-1/TRBV3-2	-	-	CASSQRGGEKLFF	TGTGCCAGCAGCCAAAGGGGTGGCGAAAAACTGTTTTTT
TRBJ2-3	TRBV19	TRBD1	once	CASNPGQGLPTQYF	TGTGCCAGTAATCCGGGACAGGGACTTCCTACGCAGTATTTT
TRBJ2-2	TRBV30	TRBD2	few	CAWSQRTSLNSGELFF	TGTGCCTGGAGTCAAAGGACTAGCCTAAACAGCGGGGAGCTGTTTTTT
TRBJ2-5	TRBV7-6	-	-	CASSPAGTDQETQYF	TGTGCCAGCAGCCCAGCGGGGACAGACCAAGAGACCCAGTACTTC
TRBJ2-1	TRBV18	-	-	CASSLKQTGDEQFF	TGTGCCAGCTCATTAAAACAGACCGGCGATGAGCAGTTCTTC
TRBJ1-1	TRBV11-2	-	-	CASSLAGVNTEAFF	TGTGCCAGCAGCTTAGCAGGGGTCAACACTGAAGCTTTCTTT
TRBJ2-1	TRBV5-1	TRBD2	-	CASSSGTSDSEQFF	TGCGCCAGCAGCTCGGGGACTAGCGACAGTGAGCAGTTCTTC
TRBJ2-2	TRBV7-9	-	-	CASSLAWDSGELFF	TGTGCCAGCAGCTTAGCCTGGGATTCCGGGGAGCTGTTTTTT
TRBJ2-5	TRBV11-1	TRBD2	-	CASSRLPAGIQETQYF	TGTGCCAGCAGCCGTTTGCCAGCGGGGATACAAGAGACCCAGTACTTC
TRBJ2-7	TRBV2	-	-	CASNPGNYEQYF	TGTGCCAGCAATCCGGGAAACTACGAGCAGTACTTC
TRBJ2-5	TRBV19	-	-	CASNHPGDDLNF	TGTGCCAGTAACCACCCCGGGGACGACCTAAACTTC
TRBJ2-1	TRBV19	TRBD2	once	CASSSPRGSGSYNEQFF	TGTGCCAGTAGTTCCCCGCGGGGGAGCGGATCCTACAATGAGCAGTTCTTC
TRBJ1-5	TRBV4-1	-	once	CASSQDGVETDRNQPQHF	TGCGCCAGCAGCCAAGATGGGGTCGAGACCGATCGCAATCAGCCCCAGCATTTT
TRBJ1-2	TRBV9	-	-	CASSVEPNYGYTF	TGTGCCAGCAGCGTAGAACCTAACTATGGCTACACCTTC
TRBJ1-2	TRBV5-1	-	few	CASSLDRHGYTF	TGCGCCAGCAGCTTGGACAGGCATGGCTACACCTTC
TRBJ2-1	TRBV3-1/TRBV3-2	-	once	CASSHRTVYNEQFF	TGTGCCAGCAGCCACCGGACGGTTTACAATGAGCAGTTCTTC
TRBJ1-5	TRBV28	-	once	CASSSPQGSEIQHF	TGTGCCAGCAGTTCACCACAGGGTTCAGAAATCCAGCATTTT
TRBJ2-6	TRBV7-2	-	-	CASSLAGTRGANVLTF	TGTGCCAGCAGCTTAGCGGGGACGCGGGGGGCCAACGTCCTGACTTTC
TRBJ1-1	TRBV7-8	TRBD1	-	CASSSPLRGLTEAFF	TGTGCCAGCAGCTCCCCCCTAAGGGGGCTCACTGAAGCTTTCTTT
TRBJ2-3	TRBV5-1	TRBD2	-	CASSPPTSGLGDTQYF	TGCGCCAGCAGCCCCCCGACTAGCGGGCTTGGAGATACGCAGTATTTT
TRBJ1-1	TRBV3-1/TRBV3-2	-	-	CASSHYREAEAFF	TGTGCCAGCAGCCATTACAGGGAGGCTGAAGCTTTCTTT
TRBJ2-1	TRBV5-6	TRBD2	-	CASSTIRSGPTDHEQFF	TGTGCCAGCAGCACGATCCGTAGCGGGCCCACGGACCATGAGCAGTTCTTC
TRBJ2-1	TRBV4-1	TRBD2	-	CASSPRENYNEQFF	TGCGCCAGCAGCCCGCGGGAGAACTACAATGAGCAGTTCTTC
TRBJ1-4	TRBV5-1	TRBD1	-	CASSSQGVSEKLFF	TGCGCCAGCAGCTCTCAGGGGGTTAGTGAAAAACTGTTTTTT
TRBJ1-1	TRBV19	-	-	CASSISGGWTEAFF	TGTGCCAGTAGTATATCCGGGGGTTGGACTGAAGCTTTCTTT
TRBJ2-5	TRBV15	-	-	CATSKDNQETQYF	TGTGCCACCAGCAAGGACAACCAAGAGACCCAGTACTTC
TRBJ2-7	TRBV10-1	-	-	CASRLQADSYEQYF	TGCGCCAGCAGGTTGCAAGCGGACTCCTACGAGCAGTACTTC
TRBJ2-1	TRBV19	TRBD2	-	CASSSQTSGPSYNEQFF	TGTGCCAGTAGTTCACAGACTAGCGGGCCATCCTACAATGAGCAGTTCTTC
TRBJ2-5	TRBV27	-	-	CASSPAEGTQYF	TGTGCCAGCAGTCCTGCCGAAGGGACCCAGTACTTC
TRBJ2-7	TRBV19	-	-	CASSIRDTSHYEQYF	TGTGCCAGTAGTATTCGAGATACTTCGCACTACGAGCAGTACTTC
TRBJ2-5	TRBV5-1	-	-	CASSLEGAGGGETQYF	TGCGCCAGCAGCTTGGAGGGTGCAGGTGGAGGGGAGACCCAGTACTTC
TRBJ2-5	TRBV7-8	-	-	CASSLALGGSGETQYF	TGTGCCAGCAGCTTAGCGCTAGGGGGATCGGGAGAGACCCAGTACTTC
TRBJ1-5	TRBV7-2	-	-	CASSLVGDQPQHF	TGTGCCAGCAGCTTAGTGGGGGATCAGCCCCAGCATTTT
TRBJ1-3	TRBV7-2	-	-	CASSLASRSGNTIYF	TGTGCCAGCAGCTTAGCCAGCCGCTCTGGAAACACCATATATTTT
TRBJ2-3	TRBV3-1/TRBV3-2	-	-	CASSPLGTDTQYF	TGTGCCAGCAGCCCGCTCGGCACAGATACGCAGTATTTT
TRBJ1-6	TRBV28	TRBD1	-	CASRLPRGQSSPLHF	TGTGCCAGCAGACTTCCCAGGGGGCAATCTTCACCCCTCCACTTT
TRBJ2-7	TRBV28	TRBD2	-	CASRVAGGYEQYF	TGTGCCAGCAGGGTAGCGGGAGGTTACGAGCAGTACTTC
TRBJ2-3	TRBV2	-	-	CASSEGWGPSQRTQYF	TGTGCCAGCAGTGAAGGGTGGGGTCCCTCACAGAGGACGCAGTATTTT
TRBJ2-7	TRBV20-1	-	-	CSARTVDEQYF	TGCAGTGCCCGGACAGTTGACGAGCAGTACTTC